This T cell receptor beta chain was identified in a study of cytomegalovirus exposure and HLA in healthy donors. Findings of the study overall: Links to common viral pathogens appeared, in a later analysis, for several of the most significant clusters.

The germline CDR1 and CDR2 sequences are SGHRS and YFSETQ. The CDR3 is 18 amino acids. Germline trimming cut 4 bases from V and 1 base from J; bases unmatched to any gene: 10. A remark on this clone: As yet, its antigen is unknown.

It was with 60 Vbeta and 13 Jbeta primers that the PCR ran. Generated by immunoSEQ multiplex PCR, the TCRdb table keeps only in-frame clones and is missing some. The sample records around 230,000 clones, roughly 82% being singletons. The V gene is TRBV5-1, the J gene TRBJ2-1, with TRBD2 matching over 11 bases. The TCR was taken from a man aged 35 to 55 in good health and CMV-seropositive. The sequencing sample was made of PBMCs. CDR3 DNA: TGCGCCAGCAGCCCCCGGGGTAGCGGGAGGGGTTCCTACAATGAGCAGTTCTTC. It yields the protein CASSPRGSGRGSYNEQFF.